This T cell receptor beta chain is drawn from a study of blood T cells in healthy people across ages. Turning to the study itself: When template switching was applied, about one barcoded beta molecule was captured per two T cells. Study observations and caveats: Estimates drawn from one million T cells were deemed to understate diversity.

The CDR3 contains 16 residues. Trimming pared 6 bases from V and 0 bases from J, leaving 15 bases between. Germline V gives CDR1 DFQATT, CDR2 SNEGSKA (reference sequence). Russia was home to the donors, healthy Caucasian individuals aged about 6 to 90. A sample-barcoded 5' primer and a J-beta primer mix were used in a second PCR of roughly 7 to 11 cycles. The template-switch adaptor, which had 12 random nucleotides, put a tag on each cDNA molecule. TCRdb fed the 5' RACE reads into MiXCR, producing one record per CDR3 protein. The sample includes 950,000 to 1,200,000 distinct CDR3 sequences, about two fifths of them seen just once. This clonotype was counted a single time. What it binds is unknown.

This TCR came from a man between 18 and 35 years old in good health. The genes are TRBV20-1 and TRBJ2-6; either TRBD1 or TRBD2 may fit D (5 bases each). Specimen: blood. CDR3 protein: CSARGRVSSGANVLTF. DNA for the CDR3: TGCAGTGCGAGGGGCAGGGTTAGCTCTGGGGCCAACGTCCTGACTTTC.